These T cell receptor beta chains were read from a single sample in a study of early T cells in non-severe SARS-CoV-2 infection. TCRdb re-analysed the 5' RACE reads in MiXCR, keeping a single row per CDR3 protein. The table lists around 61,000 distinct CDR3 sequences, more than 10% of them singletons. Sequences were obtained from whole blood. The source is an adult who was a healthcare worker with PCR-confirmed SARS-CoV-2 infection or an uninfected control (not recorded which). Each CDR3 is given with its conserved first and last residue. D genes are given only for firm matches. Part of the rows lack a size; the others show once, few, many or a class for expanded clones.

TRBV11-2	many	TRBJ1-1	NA	CASRLGTGNTEAFF	TGTGCCAGCAGACTGGGGACGGGGAACACTGAAGCTTTCTTT
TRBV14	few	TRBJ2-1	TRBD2	CASSQGGLAGYHEQFF	TGTGCCAGCAGCCAAGGGGGACTAGCGGGGTATCATGAGCAGTTCTTC
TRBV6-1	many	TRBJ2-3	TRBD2	CASRAGTSWFTDTQYF	TGTGCCAGCAGAGCCGGGACTAGCTGGTTCACAGATACGCAGTATTTT
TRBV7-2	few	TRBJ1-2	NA	CASSSQGRYTF	TGTGCCAGCAGCTCGCAGGGGCGCTACACCTTC
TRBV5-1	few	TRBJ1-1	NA	CASSLEIGSTEAFF	TGCGCCAGCAGCTTGGAAATCGGGTCCACTGAAGCTTTCTTT
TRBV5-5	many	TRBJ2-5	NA	CASSLPQAQETQYF	TGTGCCAGCAGCTTGCCGCAGGCCCAAGAGACCCAGTACTTC
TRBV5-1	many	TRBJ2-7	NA	CASSLDPGVYEQYF	TGCGCCAGCAGCTTGGACCCCGGGGTCTACGAGCAGTACTTC
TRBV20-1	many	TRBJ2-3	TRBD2	CSADGTSGGAADTQYF	TGCAGTGCTGATGGGACTAGCGGGGGGGCTGCAGATACGCAGTATTTT
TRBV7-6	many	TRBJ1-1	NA	CASSFNMNTEAFF	TGTGCCAGCAGCTTCAATATGAACACTGAAGCTTTCTTT
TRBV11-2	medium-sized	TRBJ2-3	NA	CASSLGDTQYF	TGTGCCAGCAGCTTAGGGGATACGCAGTATTTT
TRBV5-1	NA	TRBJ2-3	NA	CASSIQPRDTQYF	TGCGCCAGCAGCATCCAGCCCAGGGATACGCAGTATTTT
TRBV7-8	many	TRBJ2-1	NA	CASHPTVGHEQFF	TGTGCCAGCCACCCCACAGTGGGCCATGAGCAGTTCTTC
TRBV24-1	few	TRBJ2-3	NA	CATSDASRTDTQYF	TGTGCCACCAGTGACGCCAGTCGCACAGATACGCAGTATTTT
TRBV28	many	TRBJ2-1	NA	CASSLAGATYNEQFF	TGTGCCAGCAGTTTAGCGGGCGCTACCTACAATGAGCAGTTCTTC
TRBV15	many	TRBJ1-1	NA	CATSREVLANTEAFF	TGTGCCACCAGCAGAGAGGTCCTAGCGAACACTGAAGCTTTCTTT
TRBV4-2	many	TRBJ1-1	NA	CASSQGDGLGNTEVFF	TGTGCCAGCAGCCAAGGTGATGGTCTAGGGAACACTGAAGTTTTCTTT
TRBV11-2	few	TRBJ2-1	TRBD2	CASSLEVSGRGSDEQFF	TGTGCCAGCAGCTTAGAGGTTAGCGGGAGGGGGTCCGATGAGCAGTTCTTC
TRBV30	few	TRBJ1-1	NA	CAWSSGGLGTEAFF	TGTGCCTGGTCCAGCGGGGGTTTGGGCACTGAAGCTTTCTTT
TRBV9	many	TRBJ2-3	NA	CASSVEARDTQYF	TGTGCCAGCAGCGTAGAGGCGAGAGATACGCAGTATTTT
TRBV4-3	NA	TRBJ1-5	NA	CASSQGQFSNQPQHF	TGCGCCAGCAGCCAAGGCCAGTTTAGCAATCAGCCCCAGCATTTT
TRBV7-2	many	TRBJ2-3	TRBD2	CASSFFVSSGGADTQYF	TGTGCCAGCAGCTTTTTCGTTTCTAGCGGGGGAGCAGATACGCAGTATTTT
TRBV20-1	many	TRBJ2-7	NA	CSARGQVGEQYF	TGCAGTGCTAGAGGCCAGGTAGGGGAGCAGTACTTC
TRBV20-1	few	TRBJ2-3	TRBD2	CSASGSGGTDTQYF	TGCAGTGCTAGTGGGAGCGGGGGCACAGATACGCAGTATTTT
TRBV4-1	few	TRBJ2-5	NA	CASSQGPGPQETQYF	TGCGCCAGCAGCCAAGGGCCAGGGCCCCAGGAGACCCAGTACTTC
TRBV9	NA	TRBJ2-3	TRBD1	CASSPFVGTASTDTQYF	TGTGCCAGCAGCCCCTTCGTGGGGACAGCTAGCACAGATACGCAGTATTTT
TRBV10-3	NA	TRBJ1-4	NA	CAISETDEKLFF	TGTGCCATCAGCGAGACTGATGAAAAACTGTTTTTT
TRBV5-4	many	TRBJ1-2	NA	CASSPETGKYTF	TGTGCCAGCAGCCCCGAAACAGGGAAATACACCTTC
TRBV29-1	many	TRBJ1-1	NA	CSGAGWTGTEAFF	TGCAGCGGGGCAGGGTGGACCGGCACTGAAGCTTTCTTT
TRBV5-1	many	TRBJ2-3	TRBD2	CASSWPPGGGHTDTQYF	TGCGCCAGCAGTTGGCCCCCGGGCGGGGGGCACACAGATACGCAGTATTTT
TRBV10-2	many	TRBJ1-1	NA	CATSGGSLEAFF	TGCGCCACCTCCGGGGGTAGTCTAGAAGCTTTCTTT
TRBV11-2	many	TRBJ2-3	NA	CASSSGSAVDTQYF	TGTGCCAGCAGCTCAGGCTCGGCAGTGGATACGCAGTATTTT
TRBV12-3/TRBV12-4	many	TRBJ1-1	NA	CASSLEDKNTEAFF	TGTGCCAGCAGTTTAGAAGACAAGAACACTGAAGCTTTCTTT
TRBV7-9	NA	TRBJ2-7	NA	CASSSKPKIEQYF	TGTGCCAGCAGCTCAAAACCGAAAATCGAGCAGTACTTC
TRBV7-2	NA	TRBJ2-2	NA	CASSSDRGIPGELFF	TGTGCCAGCAGCTCCGACCGGGGCATTCCCGGGGAGCTGTTTTTT
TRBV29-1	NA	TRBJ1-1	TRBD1	CSVKNRGNTEAFF	TGCAGCGTAAAGAACAGGGGGAACACTGAAGCTTTCTTT